This entry features one TCR beta chain sequence. The protocol was immunoSEQ multiplex PCR, while the TCRdb copy is restricted to in-frame clones and leaves out a portion. The sample has around 69,000 clones, roughly 85% seen once. The germline V gene encodes CDR1 MNHEY and CDR2 SVGAGI. The CDR3 is 13 amino acids. Between the trimmed V and J ends, which lost 7 bases and 3 bases, there was a span of 12 bases. The data belong to a study of blood T cell repertoires in COVID-19. Whole-study context: In each case, the material was cDNA or gDNA derived from T cells, B-cell-depleted T cells, or PBMCs.

Sequencing used peripheral blood. The chain joins TRBV6-5 to TRBJ1-2; no clear D gene. This TCR was sampled from a man in his forties or fifties with acute or convalescent COVID-19. The CDR3 reads CASKRDRHYGYTF. The CDR3 bases are TGTGCCAGCAAGCGGGATCGACACTATGGCTACACCTTC.